This passage covers 19 T cell receptor beta chains from one sample sequenced in a study of response to subunit inactivated influenza vaccine. MiXCR, applied by TCRdb to the RT-PCR reads, yields one record per CDR3 protein. The sample contains approximately 700,000 distinct CDR3 sequences, roughly 13% of which appear only once. Material: PBMCs from blood, obtained about 14 days before vaccination. These TCRs come from a man in his fifties or sixties who received an inactivated influenza vaccine.

This clonotype has just a few counts. V gene TRBV4-3 combines with J gene TRBJ2-3; D unresolved. CDR3 length: 15 amino acids. Germline CDR1 reads LGHNA; CDR2 reads YSLEER. Trimming took off 2 bases at V and 0 bases at J, with 9 bases between the two ends. In DNA, the CDR3 is TGCGCCAGCAGCCAATGGAGCTTAAGCACAGATACGCAGTATTTT. Its translation is CASSQWSLSTDTQYF.

This clonotype turned up a few times. The CDR3 region is CASSSGTGGRADTQYF. CDR3 in DNA: TGTGCCAGCAGTTCCGGGACAGGGGGCCGGGCAGATACGCAGTATTTT. The J gene is TRBJ2-3, the V gene TRBV12-3 or TRBV12-4, with 12 nucleotides matching TRBD1. The CDR3 totals 16 residues. The ends lost 4 bases at V and 4 bases at J; junction bases unmatched: 6.

The rearrangement uses TRBV27 and TRBJ2-2, with D unresolved. V dropped 2 bases and J dropped 6 bases, with 13 bases sitting between them. This CDR3 has 15 residues. Per germline, CDR1 MNHEY and CDR2 SMNVEV (reference sequence). CDR3 in DNA: TGTGCCAGCAGTTTAATGGGCCCGACGGCCGGGGAGCTGTTTTTT. Translation: CASSLMGPTAGELFF.

The chain uses TRBV4-3 and TRBJ2-3; 8 nucleotides align to TRBD1. This CDR3 has 15 residues. J gave up 1 base and V 3 bases, and 3 bases lay outside the gene matches. Per germline, CDR1 LGHNA and CDR2 YSLEER. The CDR3 here is CASSHTGGGTDTQYF. CDR3 bases: TGCGCCAGCAGCCACACAGGGGGAGGCACAGATACGCAGTATTTT.

The V and J genes are TRBV1 and TRBJ2-1; the table's D call TRBD2 went unverified against the DNA. TRBV1 is a pseudogene locus. There are 16 residues in the CDR3. The CDR3 DNA sequence: TGCACCAGCAGCCAAGATGCTAGCGGGGGGGGCAATGAGCAGTTCTTC. Translated, it gives CTSSQDASGGGNEQFF.

The table lists this clonotype with a few counts. The V call is TRBV30, the J call TRBJ1-1, with D possibly TRBD1 on 6 matching bases. Trimming shortened V by 5 bases and J by 11 bases, and 15 bases separated the two germline ends. The CDR3 spans 11 residues. Germline loops: CDR1 GTSNPN, CDR2 SVGIG (reference sequence). DNA for the CDR3: TGTGCCTGGGTTACCGGGACATTCGCTTTCTTT. Translation: CAWVTGTFAFF. The whole variable domain, filled in from reference TRBV30 and TRBJ1-1, reads SQTIHQWPATLVQPVGSPLSLECTVEGTSNPNLYWYRQAAGRGLQLLFYSVGIGQISSEVPQNLSASRPQDRQFILSSKKLLLSDSGFYLCAWVTGTFAFFGQGTRLTVV.

This clonotype has a handful of counts. This chain uses TRBV5-1 with TRBJ2-7, with a possible D match to TRBD2 (6 bases). Trimming left V 4 bases short and J 5 bases short, with 19 bases between. The CDR3 totals 15 residues. Germline lookup yields CDR1 SGHRS and CDR2 YFSETQ. In nucleotides, the CDR3 is TGCGCCAGCAGCCGGGGGACGGATACACTTGACGAGCAGTACTTC. Residues: CASSRGTDTLDEQYF.

The chain combines TRBV12-3 or TRBV12-4 with TRBJ2-7; D not resolved. The CDR3 contains 16 residues. V dropped 0 bases and J dropped 5 bases, with 17 bases sitting between them. The CDR3 loop reads CASSLAGKPHRDEQYF. CDR3 in DNA: TGTGCCAGCAGTTTAGCGGGGAAACCTCATAGGGACGAGCAGTACTTC.

The gene calls are TRBV4-2 and TRBJ2-2; a possible D gene is TRBD1 (5 bases). Trimming stripped 0 bases from V and 0 bases from J, with 8 bases between. Germline V CDR1 and CDR2: LGHNA, YNFKEQ. The CDR3 covers 16 residues. The CDR3 protein is CASSQDPGPNTGELFF. The CDR3 DNA is TGTGCCAGCAGCCAAGATCCAGGGCCGAACACCGGGGAGCTGTTTTTT.

The V and J genes are TRBV30 and TRBJ2-7; D perhaps matches TRBD2 (5 bases). The CDR3 contains 12 residues. The V end was cut by 5 bases, the J end by 1 base, with 9 bases between. Germline lookup yields CDR1 GTSNPN and CDR2 SVGIG (reference sequence). CDR3: CAWGRTSYEQYF. In nucleotides, the CDR3 is TGTGCCTGGGGGAGAACGTCCTACGAGCAGTACTTC.

This rearrangement joins TRBV4-2 to TRBJ1-1, with unresolved D. V was pared by 10 bases and J by 7 bases, with 25 bases between. The germline gives CDR1 LGHNA, CDR2 YNFKEQ. This CDR3 comprises 15 residues. CDR3 coding DNA: TGTGCCACCTTCGAGGGAGTTGGAAGGGCACTTGAAGCTTTCTTT. Amino acids: CATFEGVGRALEAFF.

The rearrangement links TRBV4-3 to TRBJ2-7; D unresolved. Germline V gene lookup returns CDR1 LGHNA and CDR2 YSLEER. The length of the CDR3 is 12 residues. Deletions cut 0 bases from V and 12 bases from J, with 12 bases between. The CDR3 region is CASSQDMAVLYF. CDR3 DNA: TGCGCCAGCAGCCAAGATATGGCAGTTTTGTACTTC.

This clonotype was counted between two and nine times. The chain links TRBV3-2 to TRBJ1-1; no DNA check was done on the table's D call, TRBD1. TRBV3-2 is shown as a pseudogene. The CDR3 has 14 residues. For the CDR3, the DNA is TGTGCCAGCAGCAGGGGTGGAGGAGTGGCTGAAGCTTTCTTT. Its protein is CASSRGGGVAEAFF.

Only a few counts were recorded for this clonotype. This sequence joins TRBV30 and TRBJ2-7, with a possible D match to TRBD2 (5 bases). Germline V gene sequence: CDR1 GTSNPN, CDR2 SVGIG (reference sequence). The CDR3 runs 14 residues. Between the trimmed V and J ends, which lost 3 bases and 1 base, there was a span of 13 bases. CDR3 region: CAWRNSGTSYEQYF. The CDR3 DNA sequence: TGTGCCTGGAGGAACAGCGGCACGTCCTACGAGCAGTACTTC. The full variable domain, its missing parts supplied by reference TRBV30 and TRBJ2-7, is SQTIHQWPATLVQPVGSPLSLECTVEGTSNPNLYWYRQAAGRGLQLLFYSVGIGQISSEVPQNLSASRPQDRQFILSSKKLLLSDSGFYLCAWRNSGTSYEQYFGPGTRLTVT.

The genes are TRBV20-1 and TRBJ2-1, with D tentatively TRBD1 or TRBD2 (5 bases each). Germline lookup yields CDR1 DFQATT and CDR2 SNEGSKA (reference sequence). CDR3 length equals 14 residues. V lost 6 bases and J lost 2, with 14 bases in between. CDR3 sequence (DNA): TGCAGTGCCCGGGGCAGGCGCGCCTACAATGAGCAGTTCTTC. Translating gives CSARGRRAYNEQFF.

J is TRBJ1-3 and V is TRBV6-5, with a weak D call TRBD1 (6 bases). Germline V gene sequence: CDR1 MNHEY, CDR2 SVGAGI. V was clipped by 4 bases and J by 0 bases, with 13 bases between them. The CDR3 contains 16 residues. The CDR3 DNA is TGTGCCAGCAGTTCTCCGACAGGTCACTCTGGAAACACCATATATTTT. As protein: CASSSPTGHSGNTIYF.

The sample holds a few counts of this clonotype. J is TRBJ2-1 and V is TRBV11-2; 13 positions match TRBD2. Germline CDR1 and CDR2: SGHAT and FQNNGV. The CDR3 has 19 residues. After removal of 2 bases from V and 0 bases from J, the junction contained 7 bases not matched to a gene. The CDR3 sequence: CASSLPAGLAGISYNEQFF. The CDR3, as DNA: TGTGCCAGCAGCTTACCCGCGGGACTAGCGGGGATCTCCTACAATGAGCAGTTCTTC.

The chain is built from TRBV4-1 and TRBJ1-2; 7 nucleotides align to TRBD1. The CDR3 totals 15 residues. The J segment lost 5 bases and the V segment lost 0 bases, leaving 6 bases of the junction unmatched. Germline values: CDR1 MGHRA, CDR2 YSYEKL. CDR3 DNA sequence: TGCGCCAGCAGCCAAGATCCCGGGACAGAGTATGGCTACACCTTC. Its protein product is CASSQDPGTEYGYTF.

This chain joins TRBV20-1 and TRBJ2-5; D may correspond to TRBD1 or TRBD2 (5 bases each). The germline gives CDR1 DFQATT, CDR2 SNEGSKA (reference sequence). Trimming left V 3 bases short and J 5 bases short, with 13 bases between. The CDR3 totals 13 residues. The CDR3 DNA reads as TGCAGTGCTAGTCTTCTGGGGGTGGAGACCCAGTACTTC. Its translation is CSASLLGVETQYF.